The clone carrying this TCR beta chain has a handful of counts. This entry belongs to a study of blood T cell repertoires in COVID-19. Background on the study: Sites in the United States, Italy and Spain provided acute and convalescent COVID-19 samples. PBMCs, B-cell-depleted T cells, or T cells provided the cDNA or gDNA that made up the material.

Per the study methods: Cell counts per sample came from amplifying reference gene primers. Clones were sequenced by immunoSEQ multiplex PCR, and TCRdb holds only the in-frame ones, with some missing. D and trimming come from the DNA, and the V and J calls and clone size come from that table. The sample yields about 140,000 clones, 80% to 85% seen once. CDR3 size: 16 residues. The sample taken for sequencing was peripheral blood. The origin of this receptor is a man aged 25-45 years with COVID-19, enrolled during active disease. The V and J genes are TRBV1 and TRBJ1-5. TRBV1 is labeled a pseudogene. This CDR3 reads CTSSHRSGGRNQPQHF. The DNA of the CDR3 is TGCACCAGCAGCCACAGATCCGGAGGAAGGAATCAGCCCCAGCATTTT.